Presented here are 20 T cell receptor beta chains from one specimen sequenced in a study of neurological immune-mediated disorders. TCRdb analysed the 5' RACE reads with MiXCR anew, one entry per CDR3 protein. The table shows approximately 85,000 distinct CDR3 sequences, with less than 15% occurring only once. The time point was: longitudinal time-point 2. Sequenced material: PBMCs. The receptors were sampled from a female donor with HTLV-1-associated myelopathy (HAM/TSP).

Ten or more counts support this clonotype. This CDR3 is CATSDSDLADTQYF. In DNA form, the CDR3 reads TGTGCCACCAGTGATTCGGACCTCGCAGATACGCAGTATTTT. V gene TRBV24-1 combines with J gene TRBJ2-3; D is unresolved. V was cut by 2 bases and J by 4 bases, with 9 bases left in between. There are 14 residues in the CDR3. Per germline, CDR1 KGHDR and CDR2 SFDVKD.

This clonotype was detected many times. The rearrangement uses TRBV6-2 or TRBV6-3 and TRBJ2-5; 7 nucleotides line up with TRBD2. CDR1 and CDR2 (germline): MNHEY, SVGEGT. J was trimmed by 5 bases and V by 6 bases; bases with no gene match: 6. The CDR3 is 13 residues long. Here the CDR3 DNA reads TGTGCCAGCAGACCCGGACTAGGGGAGACCCAGTACTTC. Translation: CASRPGLGETQYF.

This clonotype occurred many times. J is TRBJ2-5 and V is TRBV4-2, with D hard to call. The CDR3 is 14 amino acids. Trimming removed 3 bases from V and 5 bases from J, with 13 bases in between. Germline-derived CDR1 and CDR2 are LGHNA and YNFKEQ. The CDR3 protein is CASSHRLTAETQYF. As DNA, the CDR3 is TGTGCCAGCAGCCATCGCTTAACAGCGGAGACCCAGTACTTC.

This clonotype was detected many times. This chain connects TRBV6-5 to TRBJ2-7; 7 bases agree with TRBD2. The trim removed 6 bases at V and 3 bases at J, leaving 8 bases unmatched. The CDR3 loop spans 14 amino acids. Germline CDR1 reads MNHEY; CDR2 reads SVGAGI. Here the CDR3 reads CASRVDGGSYEQYF. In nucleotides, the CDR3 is TGTGCCAGCAGAGTGGACGGGGGGAGCTACGAGCAGTACTTC.

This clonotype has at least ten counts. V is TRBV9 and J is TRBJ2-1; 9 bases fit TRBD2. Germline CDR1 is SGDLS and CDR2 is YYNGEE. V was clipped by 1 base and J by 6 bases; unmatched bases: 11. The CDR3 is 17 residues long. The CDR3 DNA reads TGTGCCAGCAGCGTAAGCCCTTCCGCGGGGGGGCGCAATGAGCAGTTCTTC. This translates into CASSVSPSAGGRNEQFF. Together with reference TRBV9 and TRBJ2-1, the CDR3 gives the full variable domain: DSGVTQTPKHLITATGQRVTLRCSPRSGDLSVYWYQQSLDQGLQFLIQYYNGEERAKGNILERFSAQQFPDLHSELNLSSLELGDSALYFCASSVSPSAGGRNEQFFGPGTRLTVL.

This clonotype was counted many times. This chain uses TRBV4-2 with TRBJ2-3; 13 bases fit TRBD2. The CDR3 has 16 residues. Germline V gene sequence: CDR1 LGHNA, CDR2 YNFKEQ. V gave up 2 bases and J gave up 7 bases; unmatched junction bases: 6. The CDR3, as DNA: TGTGCCAGCAGCCAAACTAGCGGGGGGGCGGCATATACGCAGTATTTT. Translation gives CASSQTSGGAAYTQYF.

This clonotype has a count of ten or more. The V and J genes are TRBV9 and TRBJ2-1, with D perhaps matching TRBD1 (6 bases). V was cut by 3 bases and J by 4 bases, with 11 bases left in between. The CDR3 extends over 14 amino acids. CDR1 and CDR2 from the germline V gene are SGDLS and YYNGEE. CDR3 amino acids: CASSAGGRYNEQFF. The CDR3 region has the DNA TGTGCCAGCAGCGCTGGGGGCAGGTACAATGAGCAGTTCTTC.

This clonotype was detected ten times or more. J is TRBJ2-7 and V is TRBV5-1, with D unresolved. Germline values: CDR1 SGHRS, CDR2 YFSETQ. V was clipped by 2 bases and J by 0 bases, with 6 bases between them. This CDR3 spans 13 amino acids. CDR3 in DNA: TGCGCCAGCAGCTTTTCCGTCTCCTACGAGCAGTACTTC. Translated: CASSFSVSYEQYF.

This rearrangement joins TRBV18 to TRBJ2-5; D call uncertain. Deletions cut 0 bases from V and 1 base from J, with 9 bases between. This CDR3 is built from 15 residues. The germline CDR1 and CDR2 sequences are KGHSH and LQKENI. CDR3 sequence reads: CASSPPNHGQETQYF. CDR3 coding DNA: TGTGCCAGCTCACCACCGAATCACGGCCAAGAGACCCAGTACTTC.

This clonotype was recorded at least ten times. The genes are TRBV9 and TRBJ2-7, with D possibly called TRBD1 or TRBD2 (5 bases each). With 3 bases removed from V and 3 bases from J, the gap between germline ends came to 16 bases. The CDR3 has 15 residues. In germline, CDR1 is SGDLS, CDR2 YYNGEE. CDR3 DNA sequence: TGTGCCAGCAGCGCGGGACCCGAAGCCGACTACGAGCAGTACTTC. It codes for CASSAGPEADYEQYF.

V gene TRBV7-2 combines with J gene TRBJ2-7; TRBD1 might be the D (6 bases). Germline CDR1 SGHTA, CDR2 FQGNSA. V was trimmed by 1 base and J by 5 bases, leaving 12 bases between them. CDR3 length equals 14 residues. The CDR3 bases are TGTGCCAGCAGCTTAGGTCAGGGGCAGGACGAGCAGTACTTC. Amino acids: CASSLGQGQDEQYF.

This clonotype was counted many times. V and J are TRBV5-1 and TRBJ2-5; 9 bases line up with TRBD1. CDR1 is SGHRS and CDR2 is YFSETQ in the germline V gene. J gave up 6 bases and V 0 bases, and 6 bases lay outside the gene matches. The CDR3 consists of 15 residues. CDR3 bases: TGCGCCAGCAGCTTGGCGGGACAGGGTTTACAGACCCAGTACTTC. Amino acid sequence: CASSLAGQGLQTQYF.

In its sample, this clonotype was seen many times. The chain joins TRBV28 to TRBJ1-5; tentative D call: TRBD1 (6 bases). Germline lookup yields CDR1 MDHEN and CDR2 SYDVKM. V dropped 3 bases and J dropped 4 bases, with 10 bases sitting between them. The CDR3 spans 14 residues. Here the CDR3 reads CASSLGGQNQPQHF. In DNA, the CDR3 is TGTGCCAGCAGTTTGGGGGGACAAAATCAGCCCCAGCATTTT.

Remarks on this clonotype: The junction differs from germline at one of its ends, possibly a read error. CDR3 in amino acids: CASRGVSLNTRELSF. CDR3 DNA: TGTGCCAGCCGGGGGGTGTCACTCAACACCAGGGAGCTGTCTTTT. The chain carries TRBV11-1 and TRBJ2-2, with TRBD2 identical over 7 bases. This CDR3 has 15 amino acids. CDR1 and CDR2 (germline): SGHAT, FQDESV (reference sequence).

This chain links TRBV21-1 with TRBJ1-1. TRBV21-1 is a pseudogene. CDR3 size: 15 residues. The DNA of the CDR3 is TGCGCCAGCAGCCCGACCTTGAACGGGAACTCTGAAGCTTTCTTT. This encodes CASSPTLNGNSEAFF.

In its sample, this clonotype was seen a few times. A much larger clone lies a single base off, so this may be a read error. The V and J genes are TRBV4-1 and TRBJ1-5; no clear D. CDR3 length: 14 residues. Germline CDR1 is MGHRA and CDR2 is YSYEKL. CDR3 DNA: TGCGTCAGCAGCCTTCAGCCTAGCAATCAGCCCCAGCATTTT. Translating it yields CVSSLQPSNQPQHF.

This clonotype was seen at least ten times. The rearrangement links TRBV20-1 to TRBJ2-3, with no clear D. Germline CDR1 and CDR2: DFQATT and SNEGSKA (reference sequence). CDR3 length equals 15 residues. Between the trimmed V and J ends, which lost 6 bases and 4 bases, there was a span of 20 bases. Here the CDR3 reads CSAHGQRMVADTQYF. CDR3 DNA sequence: TGCAGTGCCCACGGCCAGAGAATGGTGGCAGATACGCAGTATTTT.

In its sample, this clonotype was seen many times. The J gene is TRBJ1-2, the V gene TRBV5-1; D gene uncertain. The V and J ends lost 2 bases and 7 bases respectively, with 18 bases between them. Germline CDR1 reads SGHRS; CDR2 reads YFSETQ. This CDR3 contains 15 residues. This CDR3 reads CASSLGLTIGSGYTF. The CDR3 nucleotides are TGCGCCAGCAGCTTAGGGCTCACAATTGGGAGTGGCTACACCTTC.

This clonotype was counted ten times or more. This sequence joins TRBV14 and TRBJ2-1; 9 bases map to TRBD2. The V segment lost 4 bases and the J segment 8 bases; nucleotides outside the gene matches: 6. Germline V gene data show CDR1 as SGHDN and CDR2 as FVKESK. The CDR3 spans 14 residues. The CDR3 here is CASSRGQRGDEQFF. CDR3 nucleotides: TGTGCCAGCAGCCGGGGACAGCGGGGGGATGAGCAGTTCTTC.

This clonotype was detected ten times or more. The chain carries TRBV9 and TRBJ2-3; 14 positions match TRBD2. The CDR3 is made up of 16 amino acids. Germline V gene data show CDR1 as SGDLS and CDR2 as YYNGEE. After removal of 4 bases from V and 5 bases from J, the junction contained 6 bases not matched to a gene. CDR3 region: CASSPRLAGGQDTQYF. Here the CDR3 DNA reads TGTGCCAGCAGCCCAAGACTAGCGGGGGGGCAAGATACGCAGTATTTT.